The clone carrying this TCR beta chain appeared a few times. No antigen is known for it. V gave up 3 bases and J gave up 11 bases, with 11 bases separating them. The CDR3 extends over 11 amino acids. In germline, CDR1 is DFQATT, CDR2 SNEGSKA (reference sequence). TCRdb reanalysed the 5' RACE reads using MiXCR and keeps one entry per CDR3 protein. The table lists 750,000 to 850,000 distinct CDR3 sequences, 12% of them singletons. This entry is derived from a study of CD8 T cells in ankylosing spondylitis. Notes on the study in general: It appeared that ankylosing spondylitis blood was characterized by a TCR beta motif of several highly homologous variants. Disease-linked clones were reportedly significantly enriched in matched ankylosing spondylitis synovial fluid.

Sequencing used blood, either unsorted or a sorted T cell fraction (not recorded which). This sequence joins TRBV20-1 and TRBJ2-4; D unresolved. The sequence derives from a male donor with ankylosing spondylitis. The CDR3 region has the DNA TGCAGTGCTAGCCTTAGGTGGTTTCAGTACTTC. As protein: CSASLRWFQYF.